The 29 T cell receptor beta chains below were found in one sample sequenced in a study of chemoradiotherapy in HPV16-positive cancers. This table comes from immunoSEQ multiplex PCR, and its TCRdb copy is limited to in-frame clones, with some not included. The data show almost 800 clones, roughly two thirds seen once. Sequencing was performed on tumor tissue, taken from a patient who underwent chemoradiotherapy. All receptors come from a human donor with HPV-associated anogenital cancer.

The chain is built from TRBV4-1 and TRBJ1-1; no definite D call. Germline CDR1 MGHRA, CDR2 YSYEKL. The CDR3 covers 15 residues. With 8 bases removed from V and 0 bases from J, the gap between germline ends came to 16 bases. CDR3 DNA sequence: TGCGCCAGCGCCCAAACGATCCTTATGAACACTGAAGCTTTCTTT. Translating gives CASAQTILMNTEAFF.

The chain joins TRBV5-6 to TRBJ2-5; D is undetermined. V lost 0 bases, J lost 5 bases, and 11 bases lay in between. This CDR3 is built from 14 residues. Germline V lookup: CDR1 SGHDT, CDR2 YYEEEE. CDR3 in DNA: TGTGCCAGCAGCTTGGACATCTTGGGGGAGACCCAGTACTTC. It translates to CASSLDILGETQYF.

The chain is built from TRBV5-1 and TRBJ2-7; 8 nucleotides match TRBD1. Germline CDR1 is SGHRS and CDR2 is YFSETQ. V shed 1 base, J shed 3 bases, and the junction held 6 bases outside the gene matches. The CDR3 sequence is 15 residues long. The CDR3 bases are TGCGCCAGCAGCTTGATCGGGACAGGCGGCTACGAGCAGTACTTC. As protein: CASSLIGTGGYEQYF.

This chain joins TRBV28 and TRBJ2-2, with D unresolved. Germline V gives CDR1 MDHEN, CDR2 SYDVKM. V dropped 8 bases and J dropped 1 base, with 5 bases sitting between them. This CDR3 has 12 residues. The CDR3 protein is CASAMNTGELFF. Written as DNA, the CDR3 is TGTGCCAGCGCGATGAACACCGGGGAGCTGTTTTTT.

The rearrangement uses TRBV4-1 and TRBJ1-6; possible D gene TRBD1, 5 bases. Trimming took off 4 bases at V and 5 bases at J, with 18 bases between the two ends. This CDR3 region has 17 residues. From germline, CDR1 is MGHRA and CDR2 YSYEKL. In DNA form, the CDR3 reads TGCGCCAGCAGCCGGGGGGTGAAAAGGGATGATAATTCACCCCTCCACTTT. Its protein product is CASSRGVKRDDNSPLHF.

The chain carries TRBV19 and TRBJ2-1, with D hard to call. The V end lost 5 bases, the J end lost 2 bases, and 10 bases lay between the germline ends. The CDR3 is 14 amino acids. Germline V gives CDR1 LNHDA, CDR2 SQIVND (reference sequence). CDR3 protein: CASSEMETYNEQFF. CDR3 bases: TGTGCCAGTAGTGAGATGGAAACCTACAATGAGCAGTTCTTC.

J is TRBJ2-2 and V is TRBV30, with unresolved D. This CDR3 is 13 amino acids long. V lost 2 bases to trimming and J lost 6 bases, with 10 bases between them. Germline assignment: CDR1 GTSNPN and CDR2 SVGIG (reference sequence). The CDR3 DNA reads as TGTGCCTGGAGTTACCTTGGCGCCGGGGAGCTGTTTTTT. Residues: CAWSYLGAGELFF.

The CDR3 nucleotides read TGTGCCAGCACCCAAAGCCGGGACTTCTATGGCTACACCTTC. Amino acids: CASTQSRDFYGYTF. The chain carries TRBV28 and TRBJ1-2; D is possibly TRBD1 (5 bases). This CDR3 region has 14 residues. Per the germline V gene, CDR1 is MDHEN and CDR2 is SYDVKM. V dropped 7 bases and J dropped 4 bases, with 16 bases sitting between them.

The V call is TRBV28, the J call TRBJ1-2; D remains unclear. The germline V gene encodes CDR1 MDHEN and CDR2 SYDVKM. The CDR3 runs to 13 residues. The ends were cut back, 2 bases at V and 2 bases at J, with 6 bases in the middle. This CDR3 is CASSLDGNYGYTF. CDR3 nucleotides: TGTGCCAGCAGTTTAGACGGGAACTATGGCTACACCTTC.

J is TRBJ1-1 and V is TRBV14, with D unresolved. There are 18 residues in the CDR3. CDR1 and CDR2 from the germline V gene are SGHDN and FVKESK. Trimming left V 2 bases short and J 4 bases short, with 23 bases between. In DNA, the CDR3 is TGTGCCAGCAGCCAATCCGAGAGGGCGGTCTACGGTGTCACTGAAGCTTTCTTT. Translated, it gives CASSQSERAVYGVTEAFF. Together with reference TRBV14 and TRBJ1-1, the CDR3 gives the full variable domain: EAGVTQFPSHSVIEKGQTVTLRCDPISGHDNLYWYRRVMGKEIKFLLHFVKESKQDESGMPNNRFLAERTGGTYSTLKVQPAELEDSGVYFCASSQSERAVYGVTEAFFGQGTRLTVV.

In this sample, this clone turned up once. The DNA for the CDR3 is TGTGCCAGTAGACCCGGGACAGGGCCAAATCAGCCCCAGCATTTT. Amino acid sequence: CASRPGTGPNQPQHF. This rearrangement joins TRBV19 to TRBJ1-5, with 9 bases matching TRBD1. The junction had 7 bases not matched to a gene; V was cut back by 6 bases and J by 4 bases. In germline, CDR1 is LNHDA, CDR2 SQIVND (reference sequence). The CDR3 spans 15 residues. The full variable domain, with the rest looked up from reference TRBV19 and TRBJ1-5, is DGGITQSPKYLFRKEGQNVTLSCEQNLNHDAMYWYRQDPGQGLRLIYYSQIVNDFQKGDIAEGYSVSREKKESFPLTVTSAQKNPTAFYLCASRPGTGPNQPQHFGDGTRLSIL.

In its sample, this clone was seen a few times. The rearrangement joins TRBV7-8 to TRBJ2-7, with D tentatively TRBD2 (7 bases). The CDR3 sequence is 16 residues long. Trimming stripped 5 bases from V and 3 bases from J, with 20 bases between. Germline CDR1 is SGHVS and CDR2 is FQNEAQ. The CDR3 spells CASSPRGGGMGYEQYF. The CDR3 DNA reads TGTGCCAGCAGCCCCCGAGGGGGAGGGATGGGCTACGAGCAGTACTTC.

This clone has only a few counts. Here the CDR3 reads CASLPGSEEKLFF. The CDR3 nucleotides read TGTGCCAGCCTTCCAGGGTCGGAAGAAAAACTGTTTTTT. The chain couples TRBV28 to TRBJ1-4; the D gene is possibly TRBD1 (5 bases). The length of the CDR3 is 13 residues. The V end lost 8 bases, the J end lost 8 bases, and 15 bases lay between the germline ends. Germline V gene data show CDR1 as MDHEN and CDR2 as SYDVKM.

The rearrangement uses TRBV6-5 and TRBJ1-5; D unclear. V lost 5 bases and J lost 7, with 9 bases in between. This CDR3 comprises 12 residues. Germline V CDR1 and CDR2: MNHEY, SVGAGI. The CDR3 protein is CASSNGNQPQHF. The CDR3 nucleotides read TGTGCCAGCAGTAATGGGAACCAGCCCCAGCATTTT.

V is TRBV14 and J is TRBJ2-7, with 7 bases fitting TRBD2. This CDR3 region has 15 residues. V lost 5 bases, J lost 0 bases, and 7 bases stayed unmatched. Germline V CDR1 and CDR2: SGHDN, FVKESK. CDR3 loop: CASSSLGGSSYEQYF. The CDR3 nucleotides are TGTGCCAGCAGCTCCCTGGGGGGGAGCTCCTACGAGCAGTACTTC. Full variable domain (missing parts from reference TRBV14 and TRBJ2-7): EAGVTQFPSHSVIEKGQTVTLRCDPISGHDNLYWYRRVMGKEIKFLLHFVKESKQDESGMPNNRFLAERTGGTYSTLKVQPAELEDSGVYFCASSSLGGSSYEQYFGPGTRLTVT.

The gene calls are TRBV5-4 and TRBJ2-7, with no clear D. The CDR3 runs to 14 residues. Trimming shortened V by 0 bases and J by 0 bases, and 7 bases separated the two germline ends. The germline V gene encodes CDR1 SGHNT and CDR2 YYREEE (reference sequence). CDR3 in amino acids: CASSLGGNSYEQYF. CDR3 sequence (DNA): TGTGCCAGCAGCTTGGGCGGCAACTCCTACGAGCAGTACTTC.

This chain links TRBV29-1 with TRBJ1-2; a weak D match, TRBD1 (6 bases). Looked up from germline, CDR1 is SQVTM and CDR2 is ANQGSEA. This CDR3 spans 10 amino acids. CDR3 bases: TGCACCGGGACACGGGATGGCTACACCTTC. Protein sequence: CTGTRDGYTF.

This clone occurred a few times. The J gene is TRBJ1-2, the V gene TRBV25-1; the D is unclear. The V and J ends lost 1 base and 0 bases respectively, with 12 bases between them. Germline-derived CDR1 and CDR2 are MGHDK and SYGVNS. The CDR3 length is 16 residues. Written as DNA, the CDR3 is TGTGCCAGCAGTGAATCTTCCGGCTTAGCTAACTATGGCTACACCTTC. Residues: CASSESSGLANYGYTF.

The CDR3 coding sequence is TGTGCCAGCAGTGCCAATAGTGACCCTGAAGCTTTCTTT. It specifies CASSANSDPEAFF. The chain recombines TRBV2 with TRBJ1-1; D not certain. Germline CDR1 is SNHLY and CDR2 is FYNNEI. CDR3 size: 13 residues. V shed 4 bases and J shed 6 bases, with 12 bases lying between them.

Only a few counts were recorded for this clone. This chain links TRBV7-6 with TRBJ1-2; TRBD1 is a possible D gene (6 bases). The V gene lost 5 bases and the J gene lost 4 bases, with 11 bases spanning the gap. The CDR3 has 13 residues. Germline V gene data show CDR1 as SGHVS and CDR2 as FNYEAQ. CDR3 DNA sequence: TGTGCCAGCAGCGAGGGGGAACGCTATGGCTACACCTTC. This gives the protein CASSEGERYGYTF.

This clone appeared a few times. This chain connects TRBV7-2 to TRBJ2-7; D is unclear. Per the germline V gene, CDR1 is SGHTA and CDR2 is FQGNSA. This CDR3 is built from 13 residues. V dropped 0 bases and J dropped 5 bases, with 8 bases sitting between them. CDR3 sequence (DNA): TGTGCCAGCAGCTTAGCCCCTGCGGACGAGCAGTACTTC. Protein: CASSLAPADEQYF.

This clone was counted a few times. The chain employs TRBV27 and TRBJ1-6; no clear D gene. Per the germline V gene, CDR1 is MNHEY and CDR2 is SMNVEV (reference sequence). The CDR3 sequence is 16 residues long. V was shortened by 0 bases and J by 0 bases, with 6 bases between the two germline ends. The CDR3 here is CASSLSLSSYNSPLHF. In DNA form, the CDR3 reads TGTGCCAGCAGTTTATCTCTAAGCTCCTATAATTCACCCCTCCACTTT.

This clone has just a few counts. This chain links TRBV30 with TRBJ1-2; 9 bases align to TRBD1. The CDR3 consists of 15 residues. V shed 4 bases, J shed 8 bases, and the junction held 14 bases outside the gene matches. The germline CDR1 and CDR2 sequences are GTSNPN and SVGIG (reference sequence). CDR3 protein: CAWMAGTGGVGGYTF. For the CDR3, the DNA is TGTGCCTGGATGGCGGGTACAGGGGGCGTCGGGGGCTACACCTTC. The entire variable domain, with the rest obtained from reference TRBV30 and TRBJ1-2, is as follows: SQTIHQWPATLVQPVGSPLSLECTVEGTSNPNLYWYRQAAGRGLQLLFYSVGIGQISSEVPQNLSASRPQDRQFILSSKKLLLSDSGFYLCAWMAGTGGVGGYTFGSGTRLTVV.

By share of the sample, this clone is large. The chain couples TRBV28 to TRBJ2-2, with a weak D call TRBD2 (5 bases). There are 15 residues in the CDR3. Between the trimmed V and J ends, which lost 6 bases and 7 bases, there was a span of 18 bases. Germline-derived CDR1 and CDR2 are MDHEN and SYDVKM. CDR3 protein: CASSSDGVLDGELFF. The CDR3 coding sequence is TGTGCCAGCAGCAGTGACGGGGTACTGGACGGGGAGCTGTTTTTT.

About this clone: Other DNA sequences from this sample encode an identical CDR3 as well. This rearrangement joins TRBV6-1 to TRBJ2-7; 7 bases are a match to TRBD1. Per the germline V gene, CDR1 is MNHNS and CDR2 is SASEGT. V was clipped by 1 base and J by 6 bases; unmatched bases: 6. The CDR3 spans 14 residues. The chain's CDR3 is CASSEGQGPIEQYF. In DNA form, the CDR3 reads TGTGCCAGCAGTGAAGGACAGGGCCCGATCGAGCAGTACTTC.

The chain uses TRBV30 and TRBJ2-6, with D possibly matching TRBD1 (5 bases). This CDR3 spans 16 amino acids. The V end was cut by 3 bases, the J end by 0 bases, with 12 bases between. CDR1 and CDR2 from the germline V gene are GTSNPN and SVGIG (reference sequence). DNA for the CDR3: TGTGCCTGGAGCCAGGGATTTACCTCTGGGGCCAACGTCCTGACTTTC. This gives the protein CAWSQGFTSGANVLTF. Supplemented by reference TRBV30 and TRBJ2-6, the full variable domain reads SQTIHQWPATLVQPVGSPLSLECTVEGTSNPNLYWYRQAAGRGLQLLFYSVGIGQISSEVPQNLSASRPQDRQFILSSKKLLLSDSGFYLCAWSQGFTSGANVLTFGAGSRLTVL.

The chain employs TRBV13 and TRBJ2-3; D is possibly TRBD2 (5 bases). Germline loops: CDR1 PRHDT, CDR2 FYEKMQ (reference sequence). The germline V and J ends were trimmed by 5 bases and 4 bases, with 22 bases remaining between them. This CDR3 contains 17 residues. This CDR3 reads CASSPPAGGGSADTQYF. The CDR3 bases are TGTGCCAGCAGCCCCCCGGCAGGAGGAGGAAGCGCAGATACGCAGTATTTT.

The chain has TRBV9 and TRBJ2-5, with unresolved D. The germline V and J ends were trimmed by 0 bases and 4 bases, with 13 bases remaining between them. The CDR3 consists of 15 residues. Germline CDR1 and CDR2: SGDLS and YYNGEE. The CDR3 region is CASSVENGVGETQYF. The CDR3 DNA reads as TGTGCCAGCAGCGTAGAGAATGGGGTCGGAGAGACCCAGTACTTC.

The genes are TRBV25-1 and TRBJ1-2; no reliable D call. V shed 5 bases and J shed 4 bases, with 11 bases lying between them. Germline CDR1 and CDR2: MGHDK and SYGVNS. This CDR3 is 13 amino acids long. CDR3 residues: CASSLNRIYGYTF. DNA for the CDR3: TGTGCCAGCAGTCTAAACAGAATCTATGGCTACACCTTC.